This T cell receptor (beta chain) was sequenced during a study of blood T cells in healthy people across ages. Study-wide findings and caveats: It was the long-lived donors that had more naive CD4+ cells and higher diversity than aged donors.

A second PCR of roughly 7 to 11 cycles used a sample-barcoded 5' primer and a J-beta primer mix. Tagging of each cDNA molecule was performed by a template-switch adaptor with 12 random nucleotides. From the 5' RACE reads, TCRdb called clonotypes with MiXCR, one entry per CDR3 protein. This repertoire shows approximately 730,000 distinct CDR3 sequences, roughly 41% found once; its top ten account for around a fifth. Trimming cost V 6 bases and J 6 bases; bases outside gene matches: 9. In germline, CDR1 is MNHNS, CDR2 SASEGT. The CDR3 consists of 15 residues. Regarding this clonotype: Its antigen remains unknown.

Each donor had about 9.6 milliliters of peripheral blood drawn. What was sequenced was blood. This chain uses TRBV6-1 with TRBJ2-3, with TRBD1 matching 10 bases. The sequence derives from an older woman in good health. CDR3 sequence reads: CASRGGQGRTDTQYF. CDR3 in DNA: TGTGCCAGCAGGGGGGGACAGGGGAGGACGGATACGCAGTATTTT.